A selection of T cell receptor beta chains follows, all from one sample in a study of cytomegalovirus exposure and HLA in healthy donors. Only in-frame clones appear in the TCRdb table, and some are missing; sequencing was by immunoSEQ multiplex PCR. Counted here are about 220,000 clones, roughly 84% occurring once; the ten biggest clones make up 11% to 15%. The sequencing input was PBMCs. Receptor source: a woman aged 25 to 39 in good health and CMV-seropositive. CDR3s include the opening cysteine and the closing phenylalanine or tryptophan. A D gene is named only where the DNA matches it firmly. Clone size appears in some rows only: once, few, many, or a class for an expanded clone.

TGTGCCACCAGCAGAGCAGGGGGCGTCGATGGCTACACCTTC	CATSRAGGVDGYTF	TRBJ1-2	once	TRBV15	TRBD1
TGTGCCAGCAGCCAAGATTTAACAGGGGAGAGGTATGGCTACACCTTC	CASSQDLTGERYGYTF	TRBJ1-2	.	TRBV4-2	TRBD1
TGTGCCTGGAGGCGGTTTGAGGGGCCAGGAAACACCATATATTTT	CAWRRFEGPGNTIYF	TRBJ1-3	.	TRBV30	.
TGTGCCAGCAGCGAACTCTCCCGTGAAAAACTGTTTTTT	CASSELSREKLFF	TRBJ1-4	.	TRBV11-3	.
TGTGCCTGGGCGCGGGGGGCGGATAAGCGTAGCAATGGCTACACCTTC	CAWARGADKRSNGYTF	TRBJ1-2	.	TRBV30	.
TGTGCCAGCAGCCAGTACAGGGAGGACGAGCAGTACTTC	CASSQYREDEQYF	TRBJ2-7	.	TRBV4-2	.
TGTGCCAGCAGCCCACACCTAGCGGACGAGCAGTACTTC	CASSPHLADEQYF	TRBJ2-7	.	TRBV9	TRBD2
TGTGCCAGCAGTGAATCGATCGTGCCTCAGGGTTACGAGCAGTACTTC	CASSESIVPQGYEQYF	TRBJ2-7	.	TRBV25-1	.
TGTGCCAGCACCGCCATGGACAGTAAGAGCCCTGAGACCCAGTACTTC	CASTAMDSKSPETQYF	TRBJ2-5	.	TRBV7-9	.
TGTGCCAGCAGTGAATGGAAGCGGGAGTCGGCCGGGGAGCTGTTTTTT	CASSEWKRESAGELFF	TRBJ2-2	.	TRBV25-1	TRBD2
TGCGCCAGCAGCCCCCAAGGGACGGCAGATACGCAGTATTTT	CASSPQGTADTQYF	TRBJ2-3	.	TRBV4-1	.
TGTGCCAGCAGCTTAGACAGGGCCCCCCGTGGCTACACCTTC	CASSLDRAPRGYTF	TRBJ1-2	.	TRBV13	.
TGTGCCTGGAGTAGACTCACGGTAACCGGTGAGCTGTTTTTT	CAWSRLTVTGELFF	TRBJ2-2	once	TRBV30	.
TGTGCCAGCAGCCTTATACTGTCCAATGAGCAGTTCTTC	CASSLILSNEQFF	TRBJ2-1	.	TRBV7-2	.
TGTGCCAGCAGCCCCGGGGGGGGTTCAGAGACCCAGTACTTC	CASSPGGGSETQYF	TRBJ2-5	.	TRBV9	TRBD2
TGCAGCGTTGTGATTGGATCCTACGAGCAGTACTTC	CSVVIGSYEQYF	TRBJ2-7	.	TRBV29-1	.
TGTGCCAGCAGCCCGACTAGCGCGTCCTACGAGCAGTACTTC	CASSPTSASYEQYF	TRBJ2-7	once	TRBV7-9	TRBD2
TGTGCCAGCAGCCGATTAGCGGGAACGAACACCGGGGAGCTGTTTTTT	CASSRLAGTNTGELFF	TRBJ2-2	once	TRBV11-2	TRBD2
TGCGCCAGCAGCTTCTCTAGGAGGGGTTATGGCTACACCTTC	CASSFSRRGYGYTF	TRBJ1-2	.	TRBV5-1	.
TGTGCCAGCAGCCGGGGATTCGTAGCAGATACGCAGTATTTT	CASSRGFVADTQYF	TRBJ2-3	.	TRBV27	.
TGTGCCAGCAGTCCCCCCGGGAATCCGGAGGCCTACAATGAGCAGTTCTTC	CASSPPGNPEAYNEQFF	TRBJ2-1	.	TRBV25-1	.
TGTGCCAGCAGCCCGAATCAGGCGTCGCGGGCCTACAATGAGCAGTTCTTC	CASSPNQASRAYNEQFF	TRBJ2-1	.	TRBV13	.
TGCAGCGTCACACAGGGTTCTGAAGCTTTCTTT	CSVTQGSEAFF	TRBJ1-1	.	TRBV29-1	.
TGTGCCAGCACTAACCGGGACAGCTCCTACGAGCAGTACTTC	CASTNRDSSYEQYF	TRBJ2-7	.	TRBV6-6	TRBD1
TGCAGCGTTGAAGTAAAAAGGGGGATCATCTATGGCTACACCTTC	CSVEVKRGIIYGYTF	TRBJ1-2	.	TRBV29-1	.
TGTGCCACCAGCAGAGCCCGGACGAACACCGGGGAGCTGTTTTTT	CATSRARTNTGELFF	TRBJ2-2	.	TRBV15	.
TGTGCCCACGGGGGGGCAGGTGTTAACGAGCAGTACTTC	CAHGGAGVNEQYF	TRBJ2-7	.	TRBV10-3	TRBD2
TGCGCCAGCAGCTTGGAACAGGGGGCTTTCTCCGGGGAGCTGTTTTTT	CASSLEQGAFSGELFF	TRBJ2-2	once	TRBV5-1	TRBD1
TGTGCCAGCAGCTTAGGTGGGCCGACTTTTGAGGGCTACACCTTC	CASSLGGPTFEGYTF	TRBJ1-2	.	TRBV7-3	.
TGTGCCAGCAGCTTGAAGGGGTGGAACACTGAAGCTTTCTTT	CASSLKGWNTEAFF	TRBJ1-1	.	TRBV5-6	.
TGTGCCAGCCAAGCGGGAGGGCGGAGTGAGCAGTTCTTC	CASQAGGRSEQFF	TRBJ2-1	.	TRBV6-1	TRBD2
TGTGCCAGTCCCCGCCAAGGGACTAACACCGGGGAGCTGTTTTTT	CASPRQGTNTGELFF	TRBJ2-2	.	TRBV6-1	.
TGTGCCAGCAGTTACGGAGGGGTGGGCTATGGCTACACCTTC	CASSYGGVGYGYTF	TRBJ1-2	.	TRBV6-5	.
TGCGCCAGCAGACAGGAGGGCCATTTCTACGAGCAGTACTTC	CASRQEGHFYEQYF	TRBJ2-7	.	TRBV5-1	.
TGCAGCGTTGAGGGCAGGAAAAACATTCAGTACTTC	CSVEGRKNIQYF	TRBJ2-4	.	TRBV29-1	.
TGTGCCAGCACGCCGGGGTTTCGAGGCAAAAACATTCAGTACTTC	CASTPGFRGKNIQYF	TRBJ2-4	.	TRBV28	.
TGTGCCAGCAGCGTAGAGGGGGTCGGAGAGACCCAGTACTTC	CASSVEGVGETQYF	TRBJ2-5	.	TRBV9	.
TGCGCCAGCACCCCGAGGATCGACAGGGCCGACGAGCAGTACTTC	CASTPRIDRADEQYF	TRBJ2-7	.	TRBV5-1	TRBD1
TGTGCCAGCAGCTCAGGGTGGACTAGCGGGATCAATGAGCAGTTCTTC	CASSSGWTSGINEQFF	TRBJ2-1	.	TRBV11-2	TRBD2
TGTGCCAGCAGCTTAGTGCGAACGGTACCTCATGGCTACACCTTC	CASSLVRTVPHGYTF	TRBJ1-2	.	TRBV7-9	.
TGTGCCAGCAGCTTTGGGTTTGTTGGCCAGGGCCCCTACGAGCAGTACTTC	CASSFGFVGQGPYEQYF	TRBJ2-7	once	TRBV5-4	.
TGTGCCAGCAGCTCCGTCCTAGCGGGAGGGCGGGCGCAGTTCTTC	CASSSVLAGGRAQFF	TRBJ2-1	.	TRBV5-6	TRBD2
TGCGCCAGCAGCCAACAGGGCGGTTCGAACACTGAAGCTTTCTTT	CASSQQGGSNTEAFF	TRBJ1-1	.	TRBV4-1	.